This TCR beta chain was obtained from a study of memory CD4+ T cells and cytomegalovirus serostatus (dated by TCRdb to between 2018 and 2021). Concerning the study at large: The roughly 35 healthy Belgian adults in the cohort included 9 who were CMV seropositive and 24 who were CMV seronegative. To replicate a published TCR-based CMV serostatus classifier, the study sequenced CD4+ memory TCRbeta repertoires from a Belgian cohort whose cytomegalovirus serostatus was known.

On the study overall, not on this receptor specifically: Unlike the original study, which covered naive and memory CD4+ and CD8+ populations, the Belgian study sequenced only CD4+CD45RO+ memory cells. CMV serostatus prediction reached a median bootstrapped AUC of roughly 0.96 with the original framework and just under 0.92 with a US-trained random forest. On the Belgian cohort, the classifier built on the original framework reached a median bootstrapped AUC of around 0.95, with a 95% CI of 0.76-1.00. Of around 160 previously reported CMV-associated TCRbeta sequences, 60 to 85 appeared in the CD4+ memory repertoires, each in one to five individuals. The results were read as suggesting that the CMV-associated TCR signature is, for the most part, present in the CD4+ memory repertoire.

Measured from the cysteine to the phenylalanine, the CDR3 is 11 residues long. Only the CDR3 portion is preserved as DNA: 33 bases, with reading frame beginning at the first base. The junction shows trimming of 6 bases on V and 1 base on J, plus 3 bases between the germline ends. Via the germline V gene, CDR1 is MDHEN and CDR2 SYDVKM. The Quick-DNA Microprep Kit was used to extract genomic DNA from the sorted cells. Amplification of TCRbeta DNA was done with the immunoSEQ hsTCRbeta kit, following the protocol from the manufacturer. TCRbeta libraries were sequenced on an Illumina MiSeq instrument. Processing in the source paper ran as follows. Removing out-of-frame sequences left 2,204,828 distinct TCRbeta sequences, an average of approximately 61,000 per individual. Each individual was scored using the number of some 150 previously reported CMV-associated TCRbeta sequences that the individual carried and the total number of productive distinct TCRbeta sequences. A beta-binomial model was reimplemented in Python, and scikit-learn random forests with default parameters were trained on data from the US cohort. On the Belgian cohort, classifier performance was reported as the median AUC, along with percentile confidence intervals, across 10,000 bootstrap iterations. In TCRdb, the immuneACCESS table is reduced to in-frame sequences with V and J assigned. These tables do not hold every clone; where another copy was compared, an unresolved V gene accounts for under half, and the others remain unexplained. Clone size and V and J calls were adopted from that table, with D and trimming inferred from the DNA. The sample data list around 76,000 clones, and 75% to 85% of these were observed just once. The ten largest clones represent approximately 2.8% of the sample.

This clone was seen a handful of times. What antigen it recognizes has not been identified. No much larger clone exists at a distance of one base, and base qualities are not known. A FACSAria II was used to sort memory CD4+ T cells, defined as single viable CD3+CD4+CD8-CD45RO+ cells. CMV serostatus was determined with a Roche Elecsys assay detecting serum IgG against CMV pp150, pp28, p38 and p52. Once the samples were thawed, total CD4+ T cells were enriched through positive selection using CD4 magnetic microbeads. The samples came from a different study that was designed specifically to examine the CD4+ T cell memory repertoire. Peripheral blood mononuclear cells were isolated and cryopreserved following standard operating procedures; serum was stored at -80 °C. CD3-PerCP (BW264/56), CD4-APC (RPA-T4), CD45RO-PE (UCHT1) and CD8-Pacific Orange (3B5) antibodies were used for staining, and non-viable cells were excluded with Sytox blue.

Sequencing used memory CD4+ T cells from blood. This receptor was identified in an adult in good health and CMV-seropositive. Recombination connected TRBV28 to TRBJ1-1; a confident D gene designation cannot be given. CDR3 reads: CASRRNTEAFF. The DNA sequence is as follows: TGTGCCAGCAGAAGGAACACTGAAGCTTTCTTT.